These 7 T cell receptor beta chains were all obtained from the same sample, sequenced in a study of blood T cell repertoires in COVID-19. Sequencing was performed with immunoSEQ multiplex PCR; in TCRdb, only in-frame clones are kept and a portion is missing. The profile shows about 220,000 clones, just under 85% of them singletons. Sequenced material: PBMCs or T cells enriched from blood (not recorded which). These receptors were obtained from a middle-aged woman with acute COVID-19.

This clone appeared a few times. The chain carries TRBV29-1 and TRBJ1-5; D ambiguous. This CDR3 region has 15 residues. Germline lookup yields CDR1 SQVTM and CDR2 ANQGSEA. Deletions cut 6 bases from V and 2 bases from J, with 17 bases between. In DNA form, the CDR3 reads TGCAGCGTGCGAGTTGAACGGGAGGGCAATCAGCCCCAGCATTTT. Protein: CSVRVEREGNQPQHF.

The genes are TRBV24-1 and TRBJ2-3, with D perhaps matching TRBD1 (6 bases). The length of the CDR3 is 16 residues. The V gene lost 3 bases and the J gene lost 4 bases, with 16 bases spanning the gap. Germline assignment: CDR1 KGHDR and CDR2 SFDVKD. The CDR3 region has the DNA TGTGCCACCAGTGATACCCGCCGTGGGGGCCCAGATACGCAGTATTTT. Its protein product is CATSDTRRGGPDTQYF.

CDR3 DNA: TGTGCCAGCAGTCCCGGCAGGGTTAATTCACCCCTCCACTTT. Protein product: CASSPGRVNSPLHF. This sequence joins TRBV6-5 and TRBJ1-6, with D possibly matching TRBD1 (5 bases). Trimming removed 5 bases from V and 6 bases from J, with 11 bases in between. Germline V CDR1 and CDR2: MNHEY, SVGAGI. The CDR3 spans 14 residues.

V and J are TRBV30 and TRBJ1-5, with D possibly being TRBD1 (5 bases). This CDR3 is 16 amino acids long. Trimming removed 1 base at V and 0 bases at J, with 13 bases between. The V gene's germline CDR1 is GTSNPN and CDR2 SVGIG (reference sequence). The CDR3 protein is CAWSGQWGNSNQPQHF. The CDR3 DNA sequence: TGTGCCTGGAGTGGACAGTGGGGAAATAGCAATCAGCCCCAGCATTTT.

The chain carries TRBV19 and TRBJ2-6, with 9 bases that match TRBD1. Trimming at V came to 6 bases and at J to 0 bases, leaving 0 bases not matched to a gene. The germline gives CDR1 LNHDA, CDR2 SQIVND (reference sequence). The CDR3 has 15 residues. CDR3 nucleotides: TGTGCCAGTAGGGACAGGGGCTCTGGGGCCAACGTCCTGACTTTC. Amino acid sequence: CASRDRGSGANVLTF.

The chain uses TRBV11-2 and TRBJ2-1, with TRBD2 identical over 9 bases. CDR1 and CDR2 (germline): SGHAT, FQNNGV. V was clipped by 2 bases and J by 4 bases; unmatched bases: 6. The CDR3 length is 16 residues. The DNA of the CDR3 is TGTGCCAGCAGCTTACCCAGCGGGGGGACGTACAATGAGCAGTTCTTC. It translates to CASSLPSGGTYNEQFF.

Only a few counts were recorded for this clone. The junction departs from the called germline gene at one end, perhaps through a read error. J is TRBJ2-3 and V is TRBV9; TRBD1 is a possible D gene (6 bases). In germline, CDR1 is SGDLS, CDR2 YYNGEE. CDR3 length: 14 residues. The CDR3 sequence: CASSVGGGTETQYF. The CDR3 DNA sequence: TGTGCCAGCAGCGTAGGTGGGGGCACAGAGACGCAGTATTTT.